This entry describes one TCR beta chain. Its target is not known. TCRdb recomputed calls from the 5' RACE reads with MiXCR, one row per CDR3 protein. The sample includes some 40,000 distinct CDR3 sequences, less than 35% of them seen just once. The memory fraction was CD4+CD45RO+CD25- cells. Study-wide results and caveats: In terms of TCR gene usage, tumor memory CD4+ T cells clustered together with blood and lymph node memory CD4+ cells, as well as with lymph node naive CD4+ cells.

This clonotype originated in a female donor with breast cancer. The sequenced material came from memory CD4+ T cells sorted from a lymph node. As for subset: memory CD4+ T cells, CD4+CD45RO+CD25-.

The CDR3 loop reads CASRQRGPYEQYF. The CDR3 bases are TGTGCCAGCAGACAGCGGGGCCCCTACGAGCAGTACTTC. The V gene is TRBV6-2 or TRBV6-3, the J gene TRBJ2-7, with 7 positions matching TRBD2. The CDR3 loop spans 13 amino acids. J gave up 2 bases and V 6 bases, and 4 bases lay outside the gene matches. The germline CDR1 and CDR2 sequences are MNHEY and SVGEGT.